This T cell receptor beta chain was obtained from a study of OX40 agonist ivuxolimab in advanced cancers. Study-wide context: Administration of intravenous ivuxolimab to patients occurred every 2 weeks at 0.01 to 10 mg/kg. Broader study findings: At 0.1 to 3.0 mg/kg and by week 6, CD4+ and CD8+ T cells in the blood had expanded clonally.

Sequencing was performed with immunoSEQ multiplex PCR; in TCRdb, only in-frame clones are kept and a portion is missing. Here the sample spans 100,000 or so clones, roughly 91% being singletons. In the case of this clone: Its antigen is unknown.

CDR1 KGHSH and CDR2 LQKENI come from the germline V gene. Unmatched junction bases numbered 8, after V lost 3 bases and J lost 3 bases. CDR3 length: 15 residues. The sequences come from CD4+ or CD8+ T cells sorted from blood, collected in a trial of the OX40 agonist ivuxolimab. The source is an adult with an advanced solid tumor such as melanoma, head and neck, liver or kidney cancer. This chain joins TRBV18 and TRBJ2-7; 7 positions agree with TRBD2. This CDR3 is CASSPRAGEFYEQYF. The CDR3 nucleotides are TGTGCCAGCTCACCGCGGGCGGGGGAGTTCTACGAGCAGTACTTC.